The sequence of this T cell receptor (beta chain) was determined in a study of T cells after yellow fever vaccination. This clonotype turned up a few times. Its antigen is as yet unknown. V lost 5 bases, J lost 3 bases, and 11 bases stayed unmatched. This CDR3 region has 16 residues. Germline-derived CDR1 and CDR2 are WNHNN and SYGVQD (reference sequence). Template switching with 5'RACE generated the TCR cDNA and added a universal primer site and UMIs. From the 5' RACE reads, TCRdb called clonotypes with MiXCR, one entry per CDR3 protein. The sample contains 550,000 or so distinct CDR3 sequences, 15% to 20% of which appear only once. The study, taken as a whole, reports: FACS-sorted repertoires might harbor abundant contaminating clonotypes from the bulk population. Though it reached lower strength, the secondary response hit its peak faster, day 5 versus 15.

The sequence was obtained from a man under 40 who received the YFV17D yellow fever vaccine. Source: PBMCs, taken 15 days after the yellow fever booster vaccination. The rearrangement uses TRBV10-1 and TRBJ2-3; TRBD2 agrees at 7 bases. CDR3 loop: CASSPVAGVGTDTQYF. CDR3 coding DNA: TGCGCCAGCAGTCCAGTTGCGGGAGTGGGTACAGATACGCAGTATTTT.